This is a list of T cell receptor beta chains from one sample in a study of T cells after yellow fever vaccination. TCRdb analysed the 5' RACE reads with MiXCR anew, one entry per CDR3 protein. The table records some 160,000 distinct CDR3 sequences, more than 5.5% of them present only once. The sequenced sample was CD4+ T cells sorted from PBMCs, obtained around 5 days after the first yellow fever vaccination. Every receptor here comes from a man in his late teens or twenties who received the YFV17D yellow fever vaccine. Both conserved end residues are part of each CDR3. The D gene is left open where the match is weak. Not every row has a clone size; where given, it reads once, few, many or a size class.

j_call v_call clone_size d_call cdr3_nt cdr3_aa
TRBJ1-1 TRBV29-1 few . TGCAGCGTGCGCGGTTGGGCCACTGAAGCTTTCTTT CSVRGWATEAFF
TRBJ2-1 TRBV29-1 few . TGCAGCGTTGGGTCTTCAGGGCCCCTCAATGAGCAGTTCTTC CSVGSSGPLNEQFF
TRBJ2-7 TRBV12-3/TRBV12-4 many TRBD1 TGTGCCAGCAGTTTAAGGGGGCAGGGCTCCTACGAGCAGTACTTC CASSLRGQGSYEQYF
TRBJ2-1 TRBV4-1 many TRBD2 TGCGCCAGCAGCCCGTATCGTCAGCGGGGAGGCGGGGTGAATGAGCAGTTCTTC CASSPYRQRGGGVNEQFF
TRBJ2-2 TRBV24-1 many . TGTGCCACCAGTGAGAGAGTGGGGGCGAACACCGGGGAGCTGTTTTTT CATSERVGANTGELFF
TRBJ1-1 TRBV5-1 . TRBD1 TGCGCCAGCAGTTCGGCTGGGACAGGGAACACTGAAGCTTTCTTT CASSSAGTGNTEAFF
TRBJ2-4 TRBV6-5 few TRBD2 TGTGCCAGCAGTTCCCTTGCTAGCGGAGAAAACATTCAGTACTTC CASSSLASGENIQYF
TRBJ1-2 TRBV11-2 . TRBD1 TGTGCCAGCAGCCCCAGGGGGTCACGGACAGGGGATCAGTATGGCTACACCTTC CASSPRGSRTGDQYGYTF
TRBJ1-1 TRBV18 many TRBD1 TGTGCCAGCTCACCTTACAGGGGGAACACTGAAGCTTTCTTT CASSPYRGNTEAFF
TRBJ1-5 TRBV3-1 many . TGTGCCAGCAGCCTCGGCTTAACCGGTGGCCAGCCCCAGCATTTT CASSLGLTGGQPQHF
TRBJ2-3 TRBV5-1 many TRBD2 TGCGCCAGCAGCTCGGGACTAGCGGATTCAGATACGCAGTATTTT CASSSGLADSDTQYF
TRBJ2-1 TRBV3-1 many TRBD2 TGTGCCAGCAGCCAGGTAGCGGGGAGTTTTGATGAGCAGTTCTTC CASSQVAGSFDEQFF
TRBJ1-6 TRBV4-3 . . TGCGCCAGCAGCCAGGAAGGGCGGGGTGATTCACCCCTCCACTTT CASSQEGRGDSPLHF
TRBJ2-1 TRBV3-1 many TRBD2 TGTGCCAGCAGCCGACTAGCGGGGGGGCTTCTCTATGAGCAGTTCTTC CASSRLAGGLLYEQFF
TRBJ2-7 TRBV4-1 few . TGCGCCAGCAGCCAAGATTCCCGCCCATACGAGCAGTACTTC CASSQDSRPYEQYF
TRBJ2-3 TRBV5-1 many TRBD1 TGCGCCAGCAGCTTGGGTGTCGGCAGGGGGCTGGGAGATACGCAGTATTTT CASSLGVGRGLGDTQYF
TRBJ2-1 TRBV30 once . TGTGCCTGGAGTCCCGCCGGGGCCTATAATGAGCAGTTCTTC CAWSPAGAYNEQFF
TRBJ2-5 TRBV23-1 few TRBD1 TGCGCCAGCAGTCAGGGCCTTACGGGACAGCAAGAGACCCAGTACTTC CASSQGLTGQQETQYF
TRBJ2-1 TRBV5-8 many . TGTGCCAGCAAGGAAGTGAGGGATGAGCAGTTCTTC CASKEVRDEQFF
TRBJ1-1 TRBV4-1 many . TGCGCCAGCAGCAGAGGGCCCGCGGGGGACACTGAAGCTTTCTTT CASSRGPAGDTEAFF
TRBJ1-2 TRBV6-2/TRBV6-3 few . TGTGCCAGCAGTTTCCGGGACTATGGCTACACCTTC CASSFRDYGYTF
TRBJ2-3 TRBV11-1 many . TGTGCCAGCAGCCTCTCGTTGGGGCAGAGCACAGATACGCAGTATTTT CASSLSLGQSTDTQYF
TRBJ2-2 TRBV4-2 few . TGTGCCAGCAGCCAAGATCCACTTAGCGCTGGCACCGGGGAGCTGTTTTTT CASSQDPLSAGTGELFF